Included here is one T cell receptor (beta chain) sequence, with context. Its antigen is currently unknown. Trimming left V 0 bases short and J 0 bases short, with 12 bases between. The CDR3 consists of 16 residues. The germline V gene encodes CDR1 LNHNV and CDR2 YYDKDF (reference sequence). Sequencing of TCR beta was performed on blood CD8+ T cells and on blood CD4+ T cells. These data originate in a study of CD8 T cells in Susac syndrome. Study results and caveats: The study acknowledged a relatively small number of individuals in its TCR sequencing and HLA analysis.

RNA in amounts of roughly 0.5 to 1 ug was reverse transcribed with random hexamers. One entry per CDR3 protein, called by TCRdb with MiXCR from the immunoSEQ multiplex PCR reads. Of 100,000 to 150,000 distinct CDR3 sequences listed, roughly 93% were seen once; the top ten hold approximately 0.097%. This clonotype originated in a human donor with multiple sclerosis. The chain joins TRBV15 to TRBJ2-7, with TRBD1 as a possible D gene (5 bases). Sequences were obtained from CD4+ T cells from PBMCs. The CDR3 region is CATSRDLGQSSYEQYF. The CDR3 nucleotides are TGTGCCACCAGCAGAGATCTAGGACAATCCTCCTACGAGCAGTACTTC.